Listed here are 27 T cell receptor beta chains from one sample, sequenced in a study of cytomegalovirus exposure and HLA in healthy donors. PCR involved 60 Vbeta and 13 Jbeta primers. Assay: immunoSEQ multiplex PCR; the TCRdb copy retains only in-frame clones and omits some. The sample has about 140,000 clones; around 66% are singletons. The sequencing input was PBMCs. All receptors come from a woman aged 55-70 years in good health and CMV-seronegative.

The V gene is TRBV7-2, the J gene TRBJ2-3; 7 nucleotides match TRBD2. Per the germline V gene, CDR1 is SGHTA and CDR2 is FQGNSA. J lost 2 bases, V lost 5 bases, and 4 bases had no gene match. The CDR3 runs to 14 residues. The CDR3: CASSGAGTTDTQYF. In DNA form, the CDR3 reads TGTGCCAGCAGCGGAGCGGGGACCACAGATACGCAGTATTTT.

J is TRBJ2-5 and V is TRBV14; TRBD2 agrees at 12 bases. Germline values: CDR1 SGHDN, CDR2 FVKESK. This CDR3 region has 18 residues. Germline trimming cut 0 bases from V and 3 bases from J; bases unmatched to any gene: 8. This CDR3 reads CASSQDAASGRVEETQYF. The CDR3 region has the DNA TGTGCCAGCAGCCAAGATGCGGCTAGCGGGAGGGTCGAAGAGACCCAGTACTTC.

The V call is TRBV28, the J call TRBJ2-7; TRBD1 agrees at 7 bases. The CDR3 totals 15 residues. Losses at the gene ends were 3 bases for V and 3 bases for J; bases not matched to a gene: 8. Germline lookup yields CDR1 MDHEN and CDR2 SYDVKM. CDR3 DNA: TGTGCCAGCAGTTTTACTCCCAGGGGGAACTACGAGCAGTACTTC. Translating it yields CASSFTPRGNYEQYF.

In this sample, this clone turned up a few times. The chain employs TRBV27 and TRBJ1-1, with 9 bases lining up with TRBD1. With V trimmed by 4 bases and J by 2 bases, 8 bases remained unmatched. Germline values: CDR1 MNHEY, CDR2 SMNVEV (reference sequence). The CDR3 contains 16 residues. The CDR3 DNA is TGTGCCAGCAGTTCCCGGACAGGGGCGGGTAACACTGAAGCTTTCTTT. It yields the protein CASSSRTGAGNTEAFF.

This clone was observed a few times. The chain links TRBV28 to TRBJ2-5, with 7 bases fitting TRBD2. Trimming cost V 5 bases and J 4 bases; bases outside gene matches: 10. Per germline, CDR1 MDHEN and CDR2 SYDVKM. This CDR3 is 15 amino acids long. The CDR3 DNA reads TGTGCCAGCAGTACTCCGTCGGGGGGATCAGAGACCCAGTACTTC. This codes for CASSTPSGGSETQYF.

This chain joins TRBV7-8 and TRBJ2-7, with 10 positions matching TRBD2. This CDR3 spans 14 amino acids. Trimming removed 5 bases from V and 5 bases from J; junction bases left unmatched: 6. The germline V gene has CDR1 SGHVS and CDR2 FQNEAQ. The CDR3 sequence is CASSVSGRHDEQYF. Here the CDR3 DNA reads TGTGCCAGCAGCGTTAGCGGGAGGCACGACGAGCAGTACTTC.

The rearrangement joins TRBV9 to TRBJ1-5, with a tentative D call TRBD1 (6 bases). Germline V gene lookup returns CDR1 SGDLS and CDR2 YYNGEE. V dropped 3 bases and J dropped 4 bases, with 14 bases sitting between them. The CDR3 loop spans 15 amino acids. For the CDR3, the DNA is TGTGCCAGCAGCGAGGGGGTAAACCCGAATCAGCCCCAGCATTTT. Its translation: CASSEGVNPNQPQHF. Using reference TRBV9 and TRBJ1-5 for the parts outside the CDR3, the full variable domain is DSGVTQTPKHLITATGQRVTLRCSPRSGDLSVYWYQQSLDQGLQFLIQYYNGEERAKGNILERFSAQQFPDLHSELNLSSLELGDSALYFCASSEGVNPNQPQHFGDGTRLSIL.

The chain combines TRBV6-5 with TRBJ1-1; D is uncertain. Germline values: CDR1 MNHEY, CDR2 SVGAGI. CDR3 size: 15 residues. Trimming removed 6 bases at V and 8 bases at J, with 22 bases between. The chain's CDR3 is CASRRDGTRGLEAFF. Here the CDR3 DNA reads TGTGCCAGCAGACGCGACGGAACCAGAGGACTGGAAGCTTTCTTT.

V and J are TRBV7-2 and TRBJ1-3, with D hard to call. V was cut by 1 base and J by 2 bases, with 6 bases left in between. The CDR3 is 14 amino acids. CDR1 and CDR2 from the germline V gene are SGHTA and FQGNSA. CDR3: CASSLGSAGNTIYF. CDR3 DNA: TGTGCCAGCAGCTTAGGCAGTGCTGGAAACACCATATATTTT.

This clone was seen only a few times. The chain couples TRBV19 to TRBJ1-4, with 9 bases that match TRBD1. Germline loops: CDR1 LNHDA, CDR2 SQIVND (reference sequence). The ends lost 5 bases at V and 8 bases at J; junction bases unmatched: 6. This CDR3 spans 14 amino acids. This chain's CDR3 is CASSAGQGLEKLFF. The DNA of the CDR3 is TGTGCCAGTAGTGCGGGACAGGGATTGGAAAAACTGTTTTTT.

The DNA for the CDR3 is TGTGCCAGCAGTGAAGCGGGGGGGACGTACGAGCAGTTCTTC. It codes for CASSEAGGTYEQFF. The chain combines TRBV6-1 with TRBJ2-7; the match to TRBD2 covers 7 bases. The J call may be faulty, since TRBJ2-1 better matches the DNA end. CDR3 length: 14 residues. Germline assignment: CDR1 MNHNS and CDR2 SASEGT.

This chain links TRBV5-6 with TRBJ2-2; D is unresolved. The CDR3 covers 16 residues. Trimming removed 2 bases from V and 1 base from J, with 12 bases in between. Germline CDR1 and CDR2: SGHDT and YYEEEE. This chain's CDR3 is CASSFSASRNTGELFF. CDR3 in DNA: TGTGCCAGCAGCTTTTCAGCGTCGAGGAACACCGGGGAGCTGTTTTTT.

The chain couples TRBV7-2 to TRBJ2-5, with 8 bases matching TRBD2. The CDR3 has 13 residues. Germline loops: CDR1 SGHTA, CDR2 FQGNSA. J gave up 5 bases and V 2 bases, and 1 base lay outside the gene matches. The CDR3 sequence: CASSLREGETQYF. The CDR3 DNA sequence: TGTGCCAGCAGCTTACGGGAGGGTGAGACCCAGTACTTC.

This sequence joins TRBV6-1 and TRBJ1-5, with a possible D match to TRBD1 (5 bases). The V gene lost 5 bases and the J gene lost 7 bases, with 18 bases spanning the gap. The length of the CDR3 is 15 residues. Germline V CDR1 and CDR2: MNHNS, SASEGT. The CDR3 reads CASSSGTTPVQPQHF. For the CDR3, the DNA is TGTGCCAGCAGTTCCGGGACTACCCCGGTCCAGCCCCAGCATTTT.

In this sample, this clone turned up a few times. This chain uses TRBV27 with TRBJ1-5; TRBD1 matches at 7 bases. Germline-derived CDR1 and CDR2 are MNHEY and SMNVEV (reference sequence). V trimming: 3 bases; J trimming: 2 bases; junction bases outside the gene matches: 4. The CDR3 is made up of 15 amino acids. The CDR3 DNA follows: TGTGCCAGCAGTTTCGGGACAGCCCGCAATCAGCCCCAGCATTTT. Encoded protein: CASSFGTARNQPQHF.

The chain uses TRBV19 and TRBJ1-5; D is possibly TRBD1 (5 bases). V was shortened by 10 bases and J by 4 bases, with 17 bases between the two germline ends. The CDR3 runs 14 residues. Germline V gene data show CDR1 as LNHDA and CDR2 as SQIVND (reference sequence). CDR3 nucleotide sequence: TGTGCCACAGCTATTGGGGCCTCGAATCAGCCCCAGCATTTT. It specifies CATAIGASNQPQHF.

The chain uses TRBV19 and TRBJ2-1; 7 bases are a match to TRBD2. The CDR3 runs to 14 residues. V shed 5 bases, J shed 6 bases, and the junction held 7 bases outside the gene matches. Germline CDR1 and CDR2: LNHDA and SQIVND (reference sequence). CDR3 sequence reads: CASSSRTSRNEQFF. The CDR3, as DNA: TGTGCCAGTAGTTCTCGGACTAGTCGCAATGAGCAGTTCTTC.

CDR3 in DNA: TGTGCCAGCAGCGCCCAAGCCGTTCAGGGGAACACTGAAGCTTTCTTT. It encodes CASSAQAVQGNTEAFF. The genes are TRBV9 and TRBJ1-1, with D possibly TRBD1 on 5 matching bases. Trimming took off 3 bases at V and 1 base at J, with 16 bases between the two ends. Germline CDR1 is SGDLS and CDR2 is YYNGEE. This CDR3 has 16 residues.

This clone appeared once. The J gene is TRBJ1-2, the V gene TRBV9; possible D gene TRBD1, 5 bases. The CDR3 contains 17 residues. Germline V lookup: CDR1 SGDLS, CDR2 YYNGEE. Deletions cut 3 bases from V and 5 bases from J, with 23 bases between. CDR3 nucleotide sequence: TGTGCCAGCAGCGCTCGCCCCGACAGCCCAGCCGTATATGGCTACACCTTC. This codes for CASSARPDSPAVYGYTF.

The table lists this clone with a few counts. CDR3 residues: CASSPMTSGRGDNEQFF. For the CDR3, the DNA is TGTGCCAGCTCACCAATGACTAGCGGGAGGGGTGACAATGAGCAGTTCTTC. V usage is TRBV18 and J usage is TRBJ2-1; 14 bases are shared with TRBD2. CDR3 length equals 17 residues. Germline assignment: CDR1 KGHSH and CDR2 LQKENI. V dropped 2 bases and J dropped 5; count of bases not matched to a gene: 5.

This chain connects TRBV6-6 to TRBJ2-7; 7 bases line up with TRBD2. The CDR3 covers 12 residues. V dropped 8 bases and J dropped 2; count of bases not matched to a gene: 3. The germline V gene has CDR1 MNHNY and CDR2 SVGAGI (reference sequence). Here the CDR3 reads CASRAGTYEQYF. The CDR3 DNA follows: TGTGCCAGCCGAGCGGGGACCTACGAGCAGTACTTC.

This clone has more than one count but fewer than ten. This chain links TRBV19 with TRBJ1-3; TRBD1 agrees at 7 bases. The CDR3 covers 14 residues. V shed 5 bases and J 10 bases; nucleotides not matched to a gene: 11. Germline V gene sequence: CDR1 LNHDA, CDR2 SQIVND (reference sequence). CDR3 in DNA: TGTGCCAGTAGTGCTGGAGGGACAGCCTGGACCATATATTTT. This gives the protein CASSAGGTAWTIYF.

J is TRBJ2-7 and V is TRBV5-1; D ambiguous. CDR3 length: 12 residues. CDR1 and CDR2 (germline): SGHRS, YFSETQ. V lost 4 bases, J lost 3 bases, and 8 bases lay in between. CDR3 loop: CASSDNSYEQYF. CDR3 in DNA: TGCGCCAGCAGCGATAACAGCTACGAGCAGTACTTC.

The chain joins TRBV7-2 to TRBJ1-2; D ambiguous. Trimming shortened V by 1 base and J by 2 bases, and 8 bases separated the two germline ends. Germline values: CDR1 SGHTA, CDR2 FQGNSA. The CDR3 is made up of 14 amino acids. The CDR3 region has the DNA TGTGCCAGCAGCTTAGGATCGGGAAACTATGGCTACACCTTC. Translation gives CASSLGSGNYGYTF.

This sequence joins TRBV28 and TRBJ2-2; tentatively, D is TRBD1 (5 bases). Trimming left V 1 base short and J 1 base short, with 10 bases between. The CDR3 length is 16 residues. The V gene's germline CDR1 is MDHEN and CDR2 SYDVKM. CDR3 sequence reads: CASSLYGQGNTGELFF. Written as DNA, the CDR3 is TGTGCCAGCAGTTTATACGGGCAGGGGAACACCGGGGAGCTGTTTTTT.

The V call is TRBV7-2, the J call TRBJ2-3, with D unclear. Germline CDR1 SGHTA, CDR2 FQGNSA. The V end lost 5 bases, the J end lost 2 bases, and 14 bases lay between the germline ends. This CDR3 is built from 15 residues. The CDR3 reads CASSPLAANTDTQYF. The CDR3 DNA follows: TGTGCCAGCAGCCCCTTGGCGGCGAACACAGATACGCAGTATTTT. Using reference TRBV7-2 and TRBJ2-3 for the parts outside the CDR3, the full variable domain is GAGVSQSPSNKVTEKGKDVELRCDPISGHTALYWYRQSLGQGLEFLIYFQGNSAPDKSGLPSDRFSAERTGGSVSTLTIQRTQQEDSAVYLCASSPLAANTDTQYFGPGTRLTVL.

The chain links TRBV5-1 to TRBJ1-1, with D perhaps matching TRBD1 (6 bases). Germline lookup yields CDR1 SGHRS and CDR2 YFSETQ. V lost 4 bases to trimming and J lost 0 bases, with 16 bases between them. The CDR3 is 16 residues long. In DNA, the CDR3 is TGCGCCAGCAGCCAGGGGCTGGGAGTAATGAACACTGAAGCTTTCTTT. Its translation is CASSQGLGVMNTEAFF. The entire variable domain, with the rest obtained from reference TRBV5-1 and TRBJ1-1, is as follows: KAGVTQTPRYLIKTRGQQVTLSCSPISGHRSVSWYQQTPGQGLQFLFEYFSETQRNKGNFPGRFSGRQFSNSRSEMNVSTLELGDSALYLCASSQGLGVMNTEAFFGQGTRLTVV.